This T cell receptor beta chain was recovered during a study of shared clonotypes between healthy human individuals. On this clone itself: Its antigen is unknown.

The study's findings and limits: A few donors showed sharing of about 4.8% of naive CD4 clonotypes.

Germline V gene data show CDR1 as PRHDT and CDR2 as FYEKMQ (reference sequence). The CDR3 extends over 15 amino acids. V gave up 5 bases and J gave up 6 bases, with 20 bases separating them. Assay execution took place at the deep level. Repertoires were generated with immunoSEQ multiplex PCR, while TCRdb's copy carries only in-frame clones and drops some. The profile shows some 1.5 million clones, 98% of them singletons. The chain has TRBV13 and TRBJ2-7; possibly TRBD2 for D (5 bases). The sequence derives from a man between 25 and 39 years old in good health. The sequenced sample was naive CD4+ T cells sorted from blood. The subset here: CD45RA+ positively selected. The DNA of the CDR3 is TGTGCCAGCAGCCCTAGTCTGTCTAGCAACCGCGAGCAGTACTTC. This translates into CASSPSLSSNREQYF.